The 32 T cell receptor beta chains below all came from one sample that was sequenced in a study of T cell clonotyping in hematopoietic cell transplantation. Time point indicated: recipient sample about 28 days before transplant, after cytoreduction. The method was immunoSEQ multiplex PCR; TCRdb's version includes in-frame clones alone and lacks a portion of them. The sample has about 43,000 clones, 85% seen once. Sequenced here: peripheral blood mononuclear cells, sampled before stem cell transplant. The source is a man in his fifties or sixties with acute myeloid leukemia. Some clones in this sample may be carry-over from other donors' samples.

This sequence joins TRBV7-2 and TRBJ1-4; no firm D call. The V gene's germline CDR1 is SGHTA and CDR2 FQGNSA. Trimming removed 1 base at V and 14 bases at J, with 20 bases between. This CDR3 has 15 amino acids. The CDR3 here is CASSLVLDKRSVLFF. The CDR3 DNA follows: TGTGCCAGCAGCTTAGTGCTTGACAAACGCTCTGTCCTGTTTTTT. Together with reference TRBV7-2 and TRBJ1-4, the CDR3 gives the full variable domain: GAGVSQSPSNKVTEKGKDVELRCDPISGHTALYWYRQSLGQGLEFLIYFQGNSAPDKSGLPSDRFSAERTGGSVSTLTIQRTQQEDSAVYLCASSLVLDKRSVLFFGSGTQLSVL.

The CDR3 reads CASSLAGQGAYGYTF. In nucleotides, the CDR3 is TGCGCCAGCAGCTTGGCGGGACAGGGGGCCTATGGCTACACCTTC. The chain carries TRBV5-1 and TRBJ1-2, with 12 bases that match TRBD1. Germline CDR1 is SGHRS and CDR2 is YFSETQ. The CDR3 is made up of 15 amino acids. V gave up 0 bases and J gave up 4 bases; unmatched junction bases: 1. The variable domain in full, completed from reference TRBV5-1 and TRBJ1-2, reads KAGVTQTPRYLIKTRGQQVTLSCSPISGHRSVSWYQQTPGQGLQFLFEYFSETQRNKGNFPGRFSGRQFSNSRSEMNVSTLELGDSALYLCASSLAGQGAYGYTFGSGTRLTVV.

V is TRBV4-2 and J is TRBJ2-5, with 7 bases fitting TRBD1. The V segment lost 1 base and the J segment 4 bases; nucleotides outside the gene matches: 6. CDR3 length equals 15 residues. Germline-derived CDR1 and CDR2 are LGHNA and YNFKEQ. The CDR3 loop reads CASSQARQGTETQYF. CDR3 in DNA: TGTGCCAGCAGCCAAGCCAGACAGGGCACAGAGACCCAGTACTTC.

The V and J genes are TRBV4-3 and TRBJ1-5; tentatively, D is TRBD1 (5 bases). The V gene's germline CDR1 is LGHNA and CDR2 YSLEER. This CDR3 spans 13 amino acids. The ends were cut back, 4 bases at V and 7 bases at J, with 11 bases in the middle. This chain's CDR3 is CASSPRQGQPQHF. Written as DNA, the CDR3 is TGCGCCAGCAGCCCCCGCCAGGGCCAGCCCCAGCATTTT.

This rearrangement joins TRBV2 to TRBJ1-1; tentatively, D is TRBD1 (5 bases). Per the germline V gene, CDR1 is SNHLY and CDR2 is FYNNEI. The V end lost 10 bases, the J end lost 5 bases, and 14 bases lay between the germline ends. This CDR3 is 12 amino acids long. For the CDR3, the DNA is TGTGCCACTACGAGGGAGGGGACTGAAGCTTTCTTT. Its translation: CATTREGTEAFF.

The V gene is TRBV7-6, the J gene TRBJ1-3, with 7 bases matching TRBD1. Germline CDR1 SGHVS, CDR2 FNYEAQ. The CDR3 runs to 14 residues. V gave up 6 bases and J gave up 2 bases; unmatched junction bases: 4. CDR3 region: CASSSTGTGNTIYF. Written as DNA, the CDR3 is TGTGCCAGCAGTTCGACAGGGACTGGAAACACCATATATTTT.

The gene calls are TRBV10-1 and TRBJ1-6; 10 nucleotides align to TRBD1. V was pared by 10 bases and J by 0 bases, with 9 bases of the junction left unmatched. The CDR3 runs to 17 residues. CDR1 WNHNN and CDR2 SYGVQD come from the germline V gene (reference sequence). As DNA, the CDR3 is TGCGCCACCGGACAGGGGGGTCTGCGCTCCTATAATTCACCCCTCCACTTT. This gives the protein CATGQGGLRSYNSPLHF.

The V gene is TRBV6-5, the J gene TRBJ1-6, with D possibly matching TRBD1 (6 bases). Trimming removed 6 bases at V and 7 bases at J, with 13 bases between. This CDR3 comprises 14 residues. The germline V gene encodes CDR1 MNHEY and CDR2 SVGAGI. Here the CDR3 DNA reads TGTGCCAGCAGCCCCGACAGGATCAATTCACCCCTCCACTTT. Encoded protein: CASSPDRINSPLHF.

CDR3 sequence reads: CASSWGRTSGNTIYF. In nucleotides, the CDR3 is TGTGCCAGCAGTTGGGGGCGGACCTCTGGAAACACCATATATTTT. The chain recombines TRBV2 with TRBJ1-3; perhaps TRBD1 as D (6 bases). The CDR3 totals 15 residues. The V end lost 5 bases, the J end lost 0 bases, and 11 bases lay between the germline ends. Germline CDR1 is SNHLY and CDR2 is FYNNEI.

CDR3 nucleotide sequence: TGTGCCAGCAGCCCGGGTCTTAGGAGTGAAAAACTGTTTTTT. Its protein product is CASSPGLRSEKLFF. The V and J genes are TRBV7-2 and TRBJ1-4; no clear D gene. Trimming shortened V by 5 bases and J by 7 bases, and 14 bases separated the two germline ends. Per the germline V gene, CDR1 is SGHTA and CDR2 is FQGNSA. This CDR3 has 14 residues.

This clone was counted a few times. CDR3 amino acids: CASILNRASYEQYF. The CDR3 coding sequence is TGTGCCAGCATTCTTAACCGAGCCAGCTACGAGCAGTACTTC. The V and J genes are TRBV2 and TRBJ2-7; D not certain. The CDR3 is 14 amino acids. V was cut by 7 bases and J by 3 bases, with 16 bases left in between. Germline CDR1 SNHLY, CDR2 FYNNEI.

V and J are TRBV7-2 and TRBJ2-7; tentative D call: TRBD2 (6 bases). CDR1 is SGHTA, CDR2 FQGNSA, per germline. The CDR3 contains 14 residues. V lost 4 bases and J lost 1, with 11 bases in between. CDR3 in DNA: TGTGCCAGCAGCTCCCGGGACTCGTCCTACGAGCAGTACTTC. Protein: CASSSRDSSYEQYF.

This chain joins TRBV2 and TRBJ2-1; D remains unclear. V lost 7 bases and J lost 4, with 17 bases in between. The CDR3 length is 15 residues. In germline, CDR1 is SNHLY, CDR2 FYNNEI. Here the CDR3 DNA reads TGTGCCAGCAATCCAGACAAACCTCAATACAATGAGCAGTTCTTC. This codes for CASNPDKPQYNEQFF.

This clone was picked up a small number of times. The rearrangement links TRBV6-1 to TRBJ1-3; TRBD1 aligns across 8 bases. V lost 6 bases to trimming and J lost 0 bases; unmatched junction nucleotides: 4. CDR1 is MNHNS, CDR2 SASEGT, per germline. The length of the CDR3 is 15 residues. The CDR3 loop is CASRPGTGSGNTIYF. DNA for the CDR3: TGTGCCAGCAGACCCGGGACAGGCTCTGGAAACACCATATATTTT.

The chain recombines TRBV7-2 with TRBJ1-1, with D perhaps matching TRBD1 (6 bases). This CDR3 is 16 amino acids long. V was cut by 4 bases and J by 4 bases, with 19 bases left in between. Germline CDR1 SGHTA, CDR2 FQGNSA. For the CDR3, the DNA is TGTGCCAGCAGCTCAACAGAAGGGGGGCGAGGCACTGAAGCTTTCTTT. Translated: CASSSTEGGRGTEAFF.

This chain links TRBV30 with TRBJ1-1, with 7 bases fitting TRBD1. From germline, CDR1 is GTSNPN and CDR2 SVGIG (reference sequence). The V and J ends lost 2 bases and 6 bases, in that order; junction bases with no gene match: 6. The CDR3 has 13 amino acids. CDR3 DNA: TGTGCCTGGAGTTGGCAGGGGGTAGCTGAAGCTTTCTTT. It specifies CAWSWQGVAEAFF.

The CDR3 is CASSALGGDRAGDEQFF. The DNA for the CDR3 is TGCGCCAGCAGCGCATTGGGGGGGGACAGGGCCGGGGATGAGCAGTTCTTC. This chain connects TRBV5-1 to TRBJ2-1, with TRBD1 identical over 9 bases. This CDR3 is built from 17 residues. After removal of 4 bases from V and 8 bases from J, the junction contained 16 bases not matched to a gene. The V gene's germline CDR1 is SGHRS and CDR2 YFSETQ.

This sequence joins TRBV5-1 and TRBJ2-2, with D hard to call. CDR3 length: 15 residues. Per germline, CDR1 SGHRS and CDR2 YFSETQ. V was shortened by 4 bases and J by 3 bases, with 13 bases between the two germline ends. CDR3 protein: CASSGTGQHTGELFF. CDR3 DNA sequence: TGCGCCAGCAGCGGAACGGGCCAGCACACCGGGGAGCTGTTTTTT.

The V call is TRBV29-1, the J call TRBJ1-2; no firm D call. In germline, CDR1 is SQVTM, CDR2 ANQGSEA. Trimming removed 0 bases from V and 8 bases from J, with 16 bases in between. The CDR3 runs 14 residues. The CDR3 DNA sequence: TGCAGCGTTGAAGAGTTTATTGGGTTGGGGGGCTACACCTTC. Its translation: CSVEEFIGLGGYTF.

The genes are TRBV25-1 and TRBJ2-3, with 10 bases lining up with TRBD1. CDR3 size: 15 residues. The J segment lost 3 bases and the V segment lost 5 bases, leaving 5 bases of the junction unmatched. CDR1 is MGHDK, CDR2 SYGVNS, per germline. CDR3 DNA: TGTGCCAGCAGTCAACCGGGACAGGGGACAGATACGCAGTATTTT. Protein product: CASSQPGQGTDTQYF. Full variable domain (rest looked up from reference TRBV25-1 and TRBJ2-3): EADIYQTPRYLVIGTGKKITLECSQTMGHDKMYWYQQDPGMELHLIHYSYGVNSTEKGDLSSESTVSRIRTEHFPLTLESARPSHTSQYLCASSQPGQGTDTQYFGPGTRLTVL.

The chain is built from TRBV19 and TRBJ1-1, with 12 bases identical to TRBD1. Germline CDR1 reads LNHDA; CDR2 reads SQIVND (reference sequence). Trimming at V came to 4 bases and at J to 7 bases, leaving 4 bases not matched to a gene. CDR3 length: 14 residues. The CDR3 protein is CASSTGTGGVEAFF. The CDR3 coding sequence is TGTGCCAGTAGTACCGGGACAGGGGGCGTTGAAGCTTTCTTT.

V gene TRBV28 combines with J gene TRBJ2-7; TRBD1 aligns across 7 bases. The CDR3 length is 17 residues. The V segment lost 7 bases and the J segment 2 bases; nucleotides outside the gene matches: 17. Germline CDR1 MDHEN, CDR2 SYDVKM. CDR3 sequence reads: CASTLLGDPGQPYEQYF. DNA of the CDR3: TGTGCCAGCACCCTTTTGGGGGACCCGGGACAGCCCTACGAGCAGTACTTC.

The table lists this clone with a count of one. The V gene is TRBV11-2, the J gene TRBJ1-1; D gene uncertain. The CDR3 consists of 15 residues. Germline CDR1 is SGHAT and CDR2 is FQNNGV. Deletions cut 1 base from V and 1 base from J, with 10 bases between. Here the CDR3 reads CASSLAVARNTEAFF. CDR3 DNA sequence: TGTGCCAGCAGCTTAGCGGTGGCGAGGAACACTGAAGCTTTCTTT.

The V and J genes are TRBV7-6 and TRBJ1-6; maybe TRBD1 (5 bases). The V gene's germline CDR1 is SGHVS and CDR2 FNYEAQ. V was shortened by 1 base and J by 11 bases, with 21 bases between the two germline ends. The CDR3 loop spans 17 amino acids. CDR3 bases: TGTGCCAGCAGCTTAGAAATTTATAATCGACAGCTGACACCCCTCCACTTT. Translated, it gives CASSLEIYNRQLTPLHF.

This chain connects TRBV6-7 to TRBJ1-2; 8 nucleotides line up with TRBD1. TRBV6-7 is classed as an ORF, of uncertain function. CDR3 length: 12 amino acids. The V and J ends lost 8 bases and 8 bases, in that order; junction bases with no gene match: 7. DNA of the CDR3: TGTGCCAGCTGCAGGGGGCAGAGGGGCTACACCTTC. It encodes CASCRGQRGYTF.

The chain joins TRBV13 to TRBJ2-3, with D tentatively TRBD2 (5 bases). CDR3 length: 14 residues. Looked up from germline, CDR1 is PRHDT and CDR2 is FYEKMQ (reference sequence). Trimming stripped 5 bases from V and 5 bases from J, with 14 bases between. The CDR3 is CASSPRVGEDTQYF. The CDR3 DNA is TGTGCCAGCAGCCCCCGGGTGGGAGAAGATACGCAGTATTTT.

This clone was seen a handful of times. The chain combines TRBV19 with TRBJ2-1, with D perhaps matching TRBD1 or TRBD2 (6 bases each). V lost 1 base and J 10 bases, leaving 14 bases between the germline ends. From germline, CDR1 is LNHDA and CDR2 SQIVND (reference sequence). The length of the CDR3 is 14 residues. The CDR3 nucleotides read TGTGCCAGTAGTATAGTCGGAATGGGGGGCGAGCAGTTCTTC. Protein sequence: CASSIVGMGGEQFF.

The chain recombines TRBV30 with TRBJ2-1; 12 bases line up with TRBD2. The CDR3 is 17 amino acids. CDR1 and CDR2 from the germline V gene are GTSNPN and SVGIG (reference sequence). Trimming at V came to 1 base and at J to 0 bases, leaving 4 bases not matched to a gene. The CDR3 is CAWSALAGGRSYNEQFF. The CDR3, as DNA: TGTGCCTGGAGTGCACTAGCGGGGGGTCGCTCCTACAATGAGCAGTTCTTC.

This clone appeared once. The chain is built from TRBV19 and TRBJ2-7; 11 bases are shared with TRBD2. Germline V gene lookup returns CDR1 LNHDA and CDR2 SQIVND (reference sequence). This CDR3 has 16 residues. V lost 5 bases to trimming and J lost 3 bases; unmatched junction nucleotides: 9. The CDR3 sequence is CASSLTSSGGHYEQYF. The CDR3 region has the DNA TGTGCCAGTAGTCTCACTTCTAGCGGGGGGCACTACGAGCAGTACTTC.

The rearrangement uses TRBV2 and TRBJ2-3; no clear D gene. Germline V lookup: CDR1 SNHLY, CDR2 FYNNEI. The V gene lost 9 bases and the J gene lost 0 bases, with 13 bases spanning the gap. The CDR3 length is 14 residues. The CDR3 loop is CASTRASSTDTQYF. CDR3 DNA sequence: TGTGCCAGTACCCGGGCCAGCAGCACAGATACGCAGTATTTT.

V gene TRBV11-2 combines with J gene TRBJ1-1; weak D call: TRBD1 (6 bases). The germline gives CDR1 SGHAT, CDR2 FQNNGV. The CDR3 is 13 residues long. V lost 0 bases and J lost 11, with 13 bases in between. The CDR3 here is CASSLDQGKKAFF. In DNA, the CDR3 is TGTGCCAGCAGCTTAGACCAGGGGAAAAAGGCTTTCTTT.

The chain uses TRBV28 and TRBJ1-1; D uncertain. The germline V and J ends were trimmed by 5 bases and 3 bases, with 13 bases remaining between them. Germline V gene lookup returns CDR1 MDHEN and CDR2 SYDVKM. This CDR3 comprises 14 residues. CDR3 sequence reads: CASSQPTRDTEAFF. The CDR3 DNA reads as TGTGCCAGCAGTCAGCCGACCAGAGACACTGAAGCTTTCTTT.